The clone carrying this TCR beta chain came up many times. Its antigen remains unknown. V was clipped by 4 bases and J by 4 bases; unmatched bases: 6. This CDR3 is 15 amino acids long. CDR1 is SGHRS, CDR2 YFSETQ, per germline. The sample comes from a study of CD8+CD57+ T cells in acquired aplastic anemia. Looking at the study overall: Sorted CD4+ and CD8+ cells yielded roughly 3.1 ug of DNA on average. Study-wide results and caveats: For CD8+ Simpson's diversity, patients and controls showed no significant difference. Comparison of patients with controls identified roughly 27 shared CD8+ CDR3 sequences.

Genomic DNA served as template for TCR beta VDJ and CDR3 profiling. One entry per CDR3 protein, called by TCRdb with MiXCR from the reads. The table lists more than 150,000 distinct CDR3 sequences, around 47% of them singletons. Individuals selected for sequencing had exhibited CD8+CD57+ cell expansion on flow cytometry. In all patients, the disease was severe acquired aplastic anemia. This TCR was recovered from a human donor with aplastic anemia. The chain recombines TRBV5-1 with TRBJ2-3, with TRBD2 matching over 10 bases. The sequencing sample was made of sorted CD4+, CD8+, or CD8+CD57+ T cells (not recorded which) from PBMCs. CDR3: CASSPAGGGPDTQYF. In nucleotides, the CDR3 is TGCGCCAGCAGCCCAGCGGGGGGGGGCCCAGATACGCAGTATTTT.